The entry that follows covers one T cell receptor beta chain sequence. No antigen is known for it. There are 15 residues in the CDR3. With V trimmed by 2 bases and J by 4 bases, 7 bases remained unmatched. Germline V gene lookup returns CDR1 MGHRA and CDR2 YSYEKL. The record originates from a study of regulatory T cells in long-lasting Graves disease. Points from the study as a whole: The sample size was small, and this may have reduced accuracy.

Time point meaning: newly diagnosed GD, antithyroid drugs for less than 3 months. The TCR library used RNA extracted from PBMCs. HTBI primers from iRepertoire and Arm-PCR of CDR3 regions yielded the TCR beta libraries. One entry per CDR3 protein results from TCRdb running MiXCR on the multiplex PCR reads. Of some 560,000 distinct CDR3 sequences listed, 15% to 20% are singletons. These data also featured in a second study, about T cells in Graves' hyperthyroidism and ophthalmopathy.

The TCR sequence derives from a woman aged 40 to 65 with Graves disease. The source was peripheral blood mononuclear cells (PBMCs), collected at new diagnosis, from a patient treated with antithyroid drugs. This chain joins TRBV4-1 and TRBJ2-5; 7 bases are a match to TRBD2. CDR3 residues: CASSQRGLAGETQYF. The CDR3, as DNA: TGCGCCAGCAGCCAACGAGGGTTAGCGGGAGAGACCCAGTACTTC.